Following are 6 T cell receptor beta chains from one sample sequenced in a study of T cells in Graves' hyperthyroidism and ophthalmopathy. RNA transcripts yielded amplified TCR beta CDR3 regions. Initially, a first-round RT-PCR of the TCR CDR3 employed the HTBI primer set. In TCRdb, the multiplex PCR reads were re-called with MiXCR into one record per CDR3 protein. The sample gives roughly 93,000 distinct CDR3 sequences, 35% to 45% of which show up once; around 9.6% is in the top ten. Sequenced sample: peripheral blood or thyroid tissue (not recorded which). Source of these receptors: a woman in her thirties with Graves' hyperthyroidism.

This clonotype was counted ten times or more. This sequence joins TRBV7-2 and TRBJ1-6; D perhaps matches TRBD1 (6 bases). From germline, CDR1 is SGHTA and CDR2 FQGNSA. V lost 3 bases, J lost 5 bases, and 8 bases lay in between. This CDR3 region has 14 residues. Here the CDR3 DNA reads TGTGCCAGCAGCTTGCAGGGGAATAATTCACCCCTCCACTTT. Its protein is CASSLQGNNSPLHF.

V is TRBV28 and J is TRBJ1-1; 8 nucleotides agree with TRBD1. Germline V gives CDR1 MDHEN, CDR2 SYDVKM. The CDR3 length is 17 residues. Trimming took 4 bases from V and 0 from J; bases not matched to a gene: 10. CDR3 bases: TGTGCCAGCAGTTCAGCCTACAGGGGGTGGGTGAACACTGAAGCTTTCTTT. As protein: CASSSAYRGWVNTEAFF.

The chain links TRBV5-5 to TRBJ2-7; 11 bases are shared with TRBD2. The V gene's germline CDR1 is SGHKS and CDR2 YYEKEE (reference sequence). CDR3 size: 16 residues. V gave up 3 bases and J gave up 5 bases; unmatched junction bases: 10. The CDR3, as DNA: TGTGCCAGCAGCTCGGGACTAGCGGTGAGGGATGACGAGCAGTACTTC. Protein product: CASSSGLAVRDDEQYF. The variable domain in full, completed from reference TRBV5-5 and TRBJ2-7, reads DAGVTQSPTHLIKTRGQQVTLRCSPISGHKSVSWYQQVLGQGPQFIFQYYEKEERGRGNFPDRFSARQFPNYSSELNVNALLLGDSALYLCASSSGLAVRDDEQYFGPGTRLTVT.

This clonotype was observed once. A junction end diverges from the germline sequence, so it may reflect a read error. CDR3 coding DNA: TGTGGCAGCAGCCGCGGGACTAGCGAATCCTACGAGCAGTACTTC. Its translation: CGSSRGTSESYEQYF. The chain carries TRBV14 and TRBJ2-7; 10 bases line up with TRBD2. The CDR3 has 15 amino acids. The germline CDR1 and CDR2 sequences are SGHDN and FVKESK.

CDR3 sequence reads: CASSLRQGFNQPQHF. The DNA of the CDR3 is TGTGCCAGCAGTTTACGGCAGGGTTTCAATCAGCCCCAGCATTTT. The J gene is TRBJ1-5, the V gene TRBV2, with TRBD1 as a possible D gene (5 bases). CDR3 length equals 15 residues. Trimming removed 5 bases at V and 3 bases at J, with 14 bases between. From germline, CDR1 is SNHLY and CDR2 FYNNEI.

This clonotype was found many times. The chain joins TRBV7-2 to TRBJ1-4, with D perhaps matching TRBD1 (5 bases). The germline V and J ends were trimmed by 3 bases and 3 bases, with 14 bases remaining between them. The CDR3 runs 16 residues. Germline values: CDR1 SGHTA, CDR2 FQGNSA. The chain's CDR3 is CASSFMWGTPNEKLFF. The CDR3 nucleotides are TGTGCCAGCAGCTTTATGTGGGGCACCCCTAATGAAAAACTGTTTTTT. The whole variable domain, filled in from reference TRBV7-2 and TRBJ1-4, reads GAGVSQSPSNKVTEKGKDVELRCDPISGHTALYWYRQSLGQGLEFLIYFQGNSAPDKSGLPSDRFSAERTGGSVSTLTIQRTQQEDSAVYLCASSFMWGTPNEKLFFGSGTQLSVL.